The present TCR beta chain was sequenced within a study of shared clonotypes between healthy human individuals. General study points: It was the few donors that limited the genetic and exposure-history diversity represented.

Only in-frame clones appear in the TCRdb table, and some are missing; sequencing was by immunoSEQ multiplex PCR. This repertoire shows hundreds of thousands of clones, around 72% found once; its top ten account for 1.5% to 2%. To note about this clone: As yet, its antigen is unknown.

Sequenced sample: memory CD4+ T cells sorted from blood. Subset defined: CD45RA-negative fraction. The sequence was collected from a woman aged 25 to 39 in good health.

CDR3 coding DNA: TGCGCCAGCAGCCAAGACCCCGCAGGGCCCTACGAGCAGTACTTC. Amino acids: CASSQDPAGPYEQYF. The rearrangement uses TRBV4-1 and TRBJ2-5; TRBD1 is a possible D gene (5 bases). The J call may be in error: the DNA end matches TRBJ2-7 better. The germline gives CDR1 MGHRA, CDR2 YSYEKL. The CDR3 covers 15 residues.